The 12 T cell receptor beta chains listed next were all sequenced from one sample in a study of T cells in tuberculosis. The repertoire was sequenced with immunoSEQ multiplex PCR; TCRdb's copy has only in-frame clones and lacks some. The repertoire holds tens of thousands of clones, with over 90% as singletons. The sequenced sample consisted of PBMCs. These receptors were taken from a donor aged 10 to 29 with latent tuberculosis or without tuberculosis infection.

This rearrangement joins TRBV6-1 to TRBJ1-2; 7 bases map to TRBD1. The CDR3 loop spans 15 amino acids. J lost 4 bases, V lost 2 bases, and 7 bases had no gene match. Looked up from germline, CDR1 is MNHNS and CDR2 is SASEGT. CDR3 amino acids: CASSERAGGIYGYTF. The CDR3 region has the DNA TGTGCCAGCAGTGAAAGGGCAGGGGGTATCTATGGCTACACCTTC.

This chain joins TRBV30 and TRBJ2-7; weak D call: TRBD1 (5 bases). The V end was cut by 3 bases, the J end by 6 bases, with 9 bases between. The V gene's germline CDR1 is GTSNPN and CDR2 SVGIG (reference sequence). The CDR3 loop spans 11 amino acids. CDR3 amino acids: CAWRGVFEQYF. DNA for the CDR3: TGTGCCTGGAGAGGGGTTTTCGAGCAGTACTTC.

This clone was observed once. The V gene is TRBV10-3, the J gene TRBJ2-3; the D gene is possibly TRBD1 (5 bases). The CDR3 has 14 amino acids. Trimming cost V 6 bases and J 0 bases, with 10 bases left between them. Germline CDR1 and CDR2: ENHRY and SYGVKD. The CDR3, as DNA: TGTGCCATCAGCCCCCAGGGTAGCACAGATACGCAGTATTTT. Translation: CAISPQGSTDTQYF.

V gene TRBV30 combines with J gene TRBJ2-7, with 8 bases that match TRBD1. V trimming: 2 bases; J trimming: 3 bases; junction bases outside the gene matches: 12. Germline V lookup: CDR1 GTSNPN, CDR2 SVGIG (reference sequence). The length of the CDR3 is 16 residues. Here the CDR3 DNA reads TGTGCCTGGAGTCCCACCGACAGGGGCGTGATCTACGAGCAGTACTTC. This sequence encodes CAWSPTDRGVIYEQYF.

This chain links TRBV9 with TRBJ2-1, with 16 bases that match TRBD2. CDR1 is SGDLS and CDR2 is YYNGEE in the germline V gene. After removal of 0 bases from V and 16 bases from J, the junction contained 7 bases not matched to a gene. CDR3 length equals 15 residues. The CDR3 loop reads CASSVVGLAGGPDFF. For the CDR3, the DNA is TGTGCCAGCAGCGTAGTGGGACTAGCGGGGGGGCCGGATTTCTTC.

The chain is built from TRBV6-6 and TRBJ2-5; tentative D call: TRBD1 (6 bases). This CDR3 region has 14 residues. Trimming pared 5 bases from V and 2 bases from J, leaving 12 bases between. CDR1 is MNHNY, CDR2 SVGAGI, per germline (reference sequence). CDR3: CASSPPDSQETQYF. CDR3 nucleotide sequence: TGTGCCAGCAGTCCCCCGGACAGTCAAGAGACCCAGTACTTC.

The chain combines TRBV11-2 with TRBJ2-3; D is unclear. The CDR3 has 12 amino acids. Per germline, CDR1 SGHAT and CDR2 FQNNGV. Trimming took 8 bases from V and 2 from J, leaving 8 bases between them. The CDR3 sequence: CASSVFTDTQYF. The CDR3 DNA is TGTGCCAGCTCGGTTTTCACAGATACGCAGTATTTT.

The chain uses TRBV19 and TRBJ1-2; 10 bases are a match to TRBD1. CDR1 is LNHDA and CDR2 is SQIVND in the germline V gene (reference sequence). The CDR3 is 16 amino acids. V gave up 7 bases and J gave up 4 bases; unmatched junction bases: 12. CDR3 nucleotides: TGTGCCAGTAACCATGAAGGGACAGGGGCGGGCTATGGCTACACCTTC. Translation gives CASNHEGTGAGYGYTF.

The chain joins TRBV6-1 to TRBJ1-1; 11 bases match TRBD1. V dropped 0 bases and J dropped 5; count of bases not matched to a gene: 14. Germline CDR1 is MNHNS and CDR2 is SASEGT. The CDR3 covers 19 residues. CDR3 residues: CASSEAREDRGRVVTEAFF. In DNA, the CDR3 is TGTGCCAGCAGTGAAGCTCGGGAGGACAGGGGGCGCGTAGTAACTGAAGCTTTCTTT.

V usage is TRBV6-1 and J usage is TRBJ2-2; D unresolved. The CDR3 has 15 amino acids. Germline V lookup: CDR1 MNHNS, CDR2 SASEGT. V gave up 1 base and J gave up 2 bases, with 8 bases separating them. The CDR3 DNA reads as TGTGCCAGCAGTGAAGAATCACATAACACCGGGGAGCTGTTTTTT. It translates to CASSEESHNTGELFF.

The J gene is TRBJ1-6, the V gene TRBV6-5; D might be TRBD1 (5 bases). Germline V CDR1 and CDR2: MNHEY, SVGAGI. CDR3 length equals 14 residues. The ends were cut back, 9 bases at V and 3 bases at J, with 12 bases in the middle. CDR3 in DNA: TGTGCCAGTACCTATGACAGCTATAATTCACCCCTCCACTTT. This codes for CASTYDSYNSPLHF.

The chain is built from TRBV11-2 and TRBJ2-5; the match to TRBD1 covers 9 bases. The CDR3 has 15 residues. J gave up 2 bases and V 3 bases, and 4 bases lay outside the gene matches. CDR1 is SGHAT, CDR2 FQNNGV, per germline. The CDR3 DNA reads as TGTGCCAGCAGCTTTGGGGACAGGGATCAAGAGACCCAGTACTTC. Translating gives CASSFGDRDQETQYF.